This TCR beta chain was identified in a study of blood T cells in healthy people across ages. This clonotype was detected only a few times. The antigen remains unidentified. General study findings and limits: Greater diversity and more naive CD4+ cells were seen in long-lived donors than in aged donors.

A second PCR of about 7 to 12 cycles used a sample-barcoded 5' primer and a J-beta primer mix. Carrying 12 random nucleotides, a template-switch adaptor labeled each individual cDNA molecule. Via MiXCR, TCRdb re-called the 5' RACE reads, giving one row per CDR3 protein. Altogether about 1.5 million distinct CDR3 sequences are present, approximately 42% being singletons, with the ten largest covering approximately 4%. CDR3 size: 15 residues. The V segment lost 2 bases and the J segment 6 bases; nucleotides outside the gene matches: 9. Germline CDR1 and CDR2: DFQATT and SNEGSKA (reference sequence). Source material: blood. The V call is TRBV20-1, the J call TRBJ2-1, with TRBD2 matching 8 bases. The source is a woman between 18 and 29 years old in good health. The CDR3 sequence is CSARPLYGGGNEQFF. The CDR3 DNA sequence: TGCAGTGCTAGACCCTTGTACGGGGGGGGCAATGAGCAGTTCTTC.